The sequence of this TCR beta chain was determined in a study of multiple sclerosis patients with progressive multifocal leukoencephalopathy. Across the study: Controls were natalizumab-treated multiple sclerosis patients who did not develop PML, sampled longitudinally.

This clone occurred a few times. Trimming stripped 3 bases from V and 0 bases from J, with 12 bases between. CDR1 SNHLY and CDR2 FYNNEI come from the germline V gene. The CDR3 has 16 residues. Described time point: before natalizumab initiation. The T0 samples predate the first natalizumab infusion. Clones were sequenced by immunoSEQ multiplex PCR, and TCRdb holds only the in-frame ones, with some missing. Of under 35,000 clones listed, approximately 92% are singletons. The V and J genes are TRBV2 and TRBJ1-3; D is perhaps TRBD1 (5 bases). Sequences were obtained from PBMCs. The sequence came from a man aged 25 to 40 with multiple sclerosis. CDR3 DNA sequence: TGTGCCAGCAGTGACGGTCGCGGACACTCTGGAAACACCATATATTTT. It yields the protein CASSDGRGHSGNTIYF.